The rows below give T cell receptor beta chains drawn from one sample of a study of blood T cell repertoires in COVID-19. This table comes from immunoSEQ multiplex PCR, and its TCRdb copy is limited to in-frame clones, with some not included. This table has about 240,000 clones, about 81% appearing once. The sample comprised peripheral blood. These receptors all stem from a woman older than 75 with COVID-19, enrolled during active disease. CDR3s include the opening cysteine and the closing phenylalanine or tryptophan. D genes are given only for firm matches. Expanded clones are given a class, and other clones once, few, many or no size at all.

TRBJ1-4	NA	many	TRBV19	TGTGCCAGTAGAAGGGGGAATGAAAAACTGTTTTTT	CASRRGNEKLFF
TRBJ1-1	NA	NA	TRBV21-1	TGTGCCAGCAGCAAAGAGGGGGGGTGGTACCTGAACACTGAAGCTTTCTTT	CASSKEGGWYLNTEAFF
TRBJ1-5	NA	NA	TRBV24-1	TGTGCCACAGTTCTTACAGGGTCGAATCAGCCCCAGCATTTT	CATVLTGSNQPQHF
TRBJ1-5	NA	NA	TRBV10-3	TGTGCCATCAGTGAGACCAGGGGTGTTGGCAATCAGCCCCAGCATTTT	CAISETRGVGNQPQHF
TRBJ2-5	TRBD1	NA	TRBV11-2	TGTGCCAGCATCATATCAGGGGGCCAAGAGACCCAGTACTTC	CASIISGGQETQYF
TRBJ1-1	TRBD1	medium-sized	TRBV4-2	TGTGCCAGCAGCCAAGTAAAAGGACAGGGCTCTGAAGCTTTCTTT	CASSQVKGQGSEAFF
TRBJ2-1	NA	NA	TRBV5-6	TGTGCCAGTGCGGTGACCGAGGCGAATGAGCAGTTCTTC	CASAVTEANEQFF
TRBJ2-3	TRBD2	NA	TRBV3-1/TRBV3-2	TGTGCCAGCAGCCAAGATAAAACTAGCGACAGAGATACGCAGTATTTT	CASSQDKTSDRDTQYF
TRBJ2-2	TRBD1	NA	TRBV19	TGTGCCAGTAGTATCTCGGGACAGGTCGTCACCGGGGAGCTGTTTTTT	CASSISGQVVTGELFF
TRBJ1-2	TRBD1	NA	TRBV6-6	TGTGCCAGCAATACGGAGTTGGGACAGTTCGGGTATGGCTACACCTTC	CASNTELGQFGYGYTF
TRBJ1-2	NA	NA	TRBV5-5	TGTGCCAGCAGCAGACAGCTCCTCAACTATGGCTACACCTTC	CASSRQLLNYGYTF
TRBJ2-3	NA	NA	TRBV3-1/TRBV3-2	TGTGCCAGCAGCCAAGTCCGGAGAGATACGCAGTATTTT	CASSQVRRDTQYF
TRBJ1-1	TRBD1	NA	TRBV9	TGTGCCAGCAGTCCTGTAGGGGGGACAGGGGGTTATACTGAAGCTTTCTTT	CASSPVGGTGGYTEAFF
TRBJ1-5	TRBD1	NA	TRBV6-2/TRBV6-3	TGTGCCAGCAGCCTCGCTGACAGGGCCGGGATGTCCCAGCATTTT	CASSLADRAGMSQHF
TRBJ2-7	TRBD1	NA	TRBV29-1	TGCAGCGTCCTGCCCTCGGGACAGTCCTACGAGCAGTACTTC	CSVLPSGQSYEQYF
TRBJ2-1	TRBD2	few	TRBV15	TGTGCCACCAGCAAAGGAGGAGGAACGGGAGGCAATGAGCAGTTCTTC	CATSKGGGTGGNEQFF
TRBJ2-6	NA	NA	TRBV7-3	TGTGCCAGCAGCGGTAAAGGGGCAGCATTATACTCTGGGGCCAACGTCCTGACTTTC	CASSGKGAALYSGANVLTF
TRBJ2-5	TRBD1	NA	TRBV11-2	TGTGCCAGCAGCTTAGACGGGGACAGGCGAGAGACCCAGTACTTC	CASSLDGDRRETQYF
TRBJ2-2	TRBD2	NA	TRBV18	TGTGCCAGCTCACAGCGGGAGGACACCGGGGAGCTGTTTTTT	CASSQREDTGELFF
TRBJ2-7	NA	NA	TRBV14	TGTGCCAGCAGCGCCCAAATCCGGGGCGAGCAGTACTTC	CASSAQIRGEQYF
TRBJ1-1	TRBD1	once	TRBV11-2	TGTGCCAGCAACGAGGACAGGGCAAGAGGCACTGAAGCTTTCTTT	CASNEDRARGTEAFF
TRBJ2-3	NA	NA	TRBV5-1	TGCGCCAGCAGCTATGGCTCTTCAGGGGGCACAGATACGCAGTATTTT	CASSYGSSGGTDTQYF
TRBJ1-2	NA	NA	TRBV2	TGTGCCAGCAGTGCCGGGCCCCAGGGTGGCTACACCTTC	CASSAGPQGGYTF
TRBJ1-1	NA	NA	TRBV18	TGTGCCAGCTCCCCGCCTCACGGGAACACTGAAGCTTTCTTT	CASSPPHGNTEAFF
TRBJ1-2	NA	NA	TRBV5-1	TGCGCCAGCAGCTCGGGAGTGGACTATGGCTACACCTTC	CASSSGVDYGYTF
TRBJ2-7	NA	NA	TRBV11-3	TGTGCCAGCAGCCTGGCCAGGGGCTACGAGCAGTACTTC	CASSLARGYEQYF
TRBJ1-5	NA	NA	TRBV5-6	TGTGCCAGCAGCTACAGAGGAGGATACAATCAGCCCCAGCATTTT	CASSYRGGYNQPQHF
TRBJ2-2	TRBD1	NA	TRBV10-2	TGCGCCAGCAGACTGGGACAGTCGAACACCGGGGAGCTGTTTTTT	CASRLGQSNTGELFF
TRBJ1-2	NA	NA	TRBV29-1	TGCAGCGTTGGCAGGAACTATGGCTACACCTTC	CSVGRNYGYTF
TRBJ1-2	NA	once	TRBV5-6	TGTGCCAGCAGCTCCCTGACAGCCCTATATGGCTACACCTTC	CASSSLTALYGYTF
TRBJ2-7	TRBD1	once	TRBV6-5	TGTGCCAGCATTGGGACAGGGAGCTCCTACGAGCAGTACTTC	CASIGTGSSYEQYF
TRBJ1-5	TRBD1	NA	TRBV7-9	TGTGCCAGCAGCTTAGCTGGACAGGATAGGCATTTT	CASSLAGQDRHF
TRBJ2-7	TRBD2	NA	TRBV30	TGTGCCTGGCACCGGGGGGAGAACGAGCAGTACTTC	CAWHRGENEQYF
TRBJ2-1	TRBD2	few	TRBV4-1	TGCGCCAGCAGCCTAAGGGGTGAGCGGGGGGTAAATGAGCAGTTCTTC	CASSLRGERGVNEQFF
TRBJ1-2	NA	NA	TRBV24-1	TGTGCCACCAGTGATTTCCAGGGAATGGGCTACACCTTC	CATSDFQGMGYTF
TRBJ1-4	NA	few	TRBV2	TGTGCCAGCAAGCCTTTCCGGGAAAAACTGTTTTTT	CASKPFREKLFF
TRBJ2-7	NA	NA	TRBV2	TGTGCCAGCAGTGAACAGGGGGGCGTCAAGTCCTACGAGCAGTACTTC	CASSEQGGVKSYEQYF
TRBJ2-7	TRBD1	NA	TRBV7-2	TGTGCCAGCAACACGGACAGGGTTGGCGAGCAGTACTTC	CASNTDRVGEQYF
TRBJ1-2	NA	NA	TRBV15	TGTGCCACCAGCAGAGAATTTACAGGGCTAGGCTACACCTTC	CATSREFTGLGYTF
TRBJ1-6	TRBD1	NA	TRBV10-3	TGTGCCATTCCGGGACAGGGCGGTAATTCACCCCTCCACTTT	CAIPGQGGNSPLHF